This T cell receptor beta chain stems from a study of T-cell reconstitution after alpha-beta-depleted transplantation in children. Study observations and caveats: Several hundred expanded graft clones reportedly gave rise to the alpha-beta T cells present about two months after transplant.

Unique molecular identifiers were incorporated during preparation of the TCRbeta library. TCRdb re-analysed the PCR reads in MiXCR, keeping a single row per CDR3 protein. The sample consists of 80,000 to 100,000 distinct CDR3 sequences, 23% of them appearing once. Trimming shortened V by 0 bases and J by 5 bases, and 12 bases separated the two germline ends. CDR3 length equals 15 residues. Germline CDR1 is SGDLS and CDR2 is YYNGEE. Only a few counts were recorded for this clonotype. Its antigen is not known. The receptor was derived from a boy younger than 10 with acute lymphoblastic leukemia, due to receive a stem cell transplant. The J gene is TRBJ2-1, the V gene TRBV9; D is unresolved. Source: PBMCs, taken before TCRalphabeta/CD19-depleted stem cell transplant. The CDR3 DNA reads as TGTGCCAGCAGCGTAGGCGGAAACTGGCACAATGAGCAGTTCTTC. Translating it yields CASSVGGNWHNEQFF.